This T cell receptor (beta chain) was observed in a study of identical twins. Notes on this clonotype: Its antigen is unknown.

The study, taken as a whole, reports: Beta out-of-frame sequences showed weaker excess twin sharing. Out-of-frame alpha sequences that twins shared showed excess low generation probability. Cross-sectional statistics underpinned the conclusions; the same donors were not followed. There were fewer insertions in abundant cord blood beta clonotypes, but memory repertoires showed no such pattern.

The CDR3 covers 14 residues. The germline V and J ends were trimmed by 5 bases and 7 bases, with 17 bases remaining between them. TCRdb re-analysed the 5' RACE reads in MiXCR, keeping a single row per CDR3 protein. The table lists 690,000 or so distinct CDR3 sequences, roughly 8% of them singletons. These same records also appear under a second study, on yellow fever vaccine responses in identical twins.

The TCR originated in a young woman in good health. The sequenced sample consisted of PBMCs. This chain connects TRBV12-3 or TRBV12-4 to TRBJ1-1; D is perhaps TRBD1 (6 bases). Here the CDR3 DNA reads TGTGCCAGCAGTGCCACTACCCAGGGGTTTGAAGCTTTCTTT. It yields the protein CASSATTQGFEAFF.